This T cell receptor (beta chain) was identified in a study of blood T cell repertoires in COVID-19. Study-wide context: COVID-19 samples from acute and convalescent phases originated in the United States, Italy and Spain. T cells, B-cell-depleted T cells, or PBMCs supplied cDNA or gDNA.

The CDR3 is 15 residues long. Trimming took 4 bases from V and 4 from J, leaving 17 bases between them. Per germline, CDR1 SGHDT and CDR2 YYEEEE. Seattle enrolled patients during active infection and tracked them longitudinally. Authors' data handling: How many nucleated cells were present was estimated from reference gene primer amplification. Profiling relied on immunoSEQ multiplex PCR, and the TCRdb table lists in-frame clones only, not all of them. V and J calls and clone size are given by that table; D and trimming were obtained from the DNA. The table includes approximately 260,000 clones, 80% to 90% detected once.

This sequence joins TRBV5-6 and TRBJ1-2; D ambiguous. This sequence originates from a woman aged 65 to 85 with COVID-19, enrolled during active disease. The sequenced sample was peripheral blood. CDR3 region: CASSPDLGVSYGYTF. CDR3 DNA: TGTGCCAGCAGCCCGGACCTGGGAGTGAGCTATGGCTACACCTTC.